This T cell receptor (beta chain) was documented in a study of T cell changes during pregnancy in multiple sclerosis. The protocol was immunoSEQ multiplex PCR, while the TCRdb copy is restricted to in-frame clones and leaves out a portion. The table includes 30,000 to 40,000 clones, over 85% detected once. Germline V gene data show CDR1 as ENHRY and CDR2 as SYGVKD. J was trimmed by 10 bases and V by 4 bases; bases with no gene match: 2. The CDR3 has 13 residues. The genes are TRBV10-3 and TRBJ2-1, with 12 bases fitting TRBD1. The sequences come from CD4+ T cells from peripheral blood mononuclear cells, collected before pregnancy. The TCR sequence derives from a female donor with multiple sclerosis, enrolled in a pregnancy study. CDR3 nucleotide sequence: TGTGCCATCAGTGCCGGGACAGGGGGCGAGCAGTTCTTC. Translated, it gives CAISAGTGGEQFF.